Presented here are 15 T cell receptor beta chains from one specimen sequenced in a study of T cell repertoires in cytomegalovirus infection. One entry per CDR3 protein, called by TCRdb with MiXCR from the reads. The table has 750,000 to 950,000 distinct CDR3 sequences, under 35% seen once. Their antigens remain unidentified. The sample consisted of cultured CD8+ T cells from PBMCs, taken from culture after CMV antigen stimulation. Receptors originate from a human donor in good health (CMV status not recorded). Some clones in this sample may be carry-over from other donors' samples.

The table lists this clonotype with many counts. The chain uses TRBV5-5 and TRBJ1-5; D is uncertain. The CDR3 spans 15 residues. Trimming shortened V by 2 bases and J by 0 bases, and 9 bases separated the two germline ends. Per germline, CDR1 SGHKS and CDR2 YYEKEE (reference sequence). CDR3 nucleotides: TGTGCCAGCAGCTTAGGAGGGAATAGCAATCAGCCCCAGCATTTT. Residues: CASSLGGNSNQPQHF.

This chain links TRBV6-6 with TRBJ1-1, with D unclear. V was shortened by 0 bases and J by 0 bases, with 17 bases between the two germline ends. Germline CDR1 and CDR2: MNHNY and SVGAGI (reference sequence). CDR3 length: 18 residues. This chain's CDR3 is CASSYSSGPQELNTEAFF. The DNA of the CDR3 is TGTGCCAGCAGTTACTCGTCCGGACCGCAGGAATTGAACACTGAAGCTTTCTTT.

The chain couples TRBV14 to TRBJ1-6; 9 positions match TRBD1. Germline V gene data show CDR1 as SGHDN and CDR2 as FVKESK. V shed 3 bases and J 1 base; nucleotides not matched to a gene: 4. The CDR3 runs to 17 residues. CDR3 region: CASSQEGTGSYNSPLHF. CDR3 sequence (DNA): TGTGCCAGCAGCCAGGAGGGGACAGGGTCCTATAATTCACCCCTCCACTTT.

V is TRBV9 and J is TRBJ2-7, with D possibly matching TRBD2 (7 bases). Trimming cost V 4 bases and J 7 bases, with 21 bases left between them. CDR1 and CDR2 from the germline V gene are SGDLS and YYNGEE. This CDR3 region has 15 residues. Here the CDR3 reads CASSLGGRGADEQYF. The CDR3 region has the DNA TGTGCCAGCAGCCTTGGCGGACGGGGGGCGGATGAGCAGTACTTC.

This clonotype was seen a handful of times. This sequence joins TRBV2 and TRBJ1-6, with 9 bases aligning to TRBD1. The CDR3 has 18 amino acids. With 2 bases clipped from V and 3 bases from J, the junction kept 8 bases outside the gene matches. Germline CDR1 is SNHLY and CDR2 is FYNNEI. This chain's CDR3 is CASSETRTGDFYNSPLHF. Written as DNA, the CDR3 is TGTGCCAGCAGTGAAACCCGGACAGGGGATTTCTATAATTCACCCCTCCACTTT.

Concerning this clonotype itself: An end of the junction differs from the germline gene, which may be a read error. This rearrangement joins TRBV7-7 to TRBJ2-2; TRBD1 aligns across 7 bases. In germline, CDR1 is SSHAT, CDR2 FNYEAQ (reference sequence). This CDR3 is 14 amino acids long. The DNA for the CDR3 is TGTGCTAGCAGCCCGACAGGGACGGGCGGGGAGCTGTTTTTT. Protein sequence: CASSPTGTGGELFF.

The chain recombines TRBV6-6 with TRBJ1-6; 10 positions match TRBD1. The CDR3 extends over 16 amino acids. With V trimmed by 2 bases and J by 14 bases, 12 bases remained unmatched. Germline lookup yields CDR1 MNHNY and CDR2 SVGAGI (reference sequence). The CDR3 DNA sequence: TGTGCCAGCAGTTACCCCCTGGGACAGGGGCCCGTGACCCTCCACTTT. Protein product: CASSYPLGQGPVTLHF.

The chain is built from TRBV11-2 and TRBJ2-3; 11 nucleotides match TRBD2. Germline V lookup: CDR1 SGHAT, CDR2 FQNNGV. V shed 1 base and J 5 bases; nucleotides not matched to a gene: 11. The CDR3 is 18 residues long. CDR3: CASSLGLRLAGTGDTQYF. CDR3 in DNA: TGTGCCAGCAGCTTAGGCTTGCGACTAGCGGGGACTGGAGATACGCAGTATTTT.

The chain carries TRBV12-3 or TRBV12-4 and TRBJ1-2; D is perhaps TRBD1 (6 bases). Trimming removed 7 bases at V and 3 bases at J, with 15 bases between. The CDR3 length is 14 residues. The CDR3 coding sequence is TGTGCCAGCACCCCCGGGACACTACACTATGGCTACACCTTC. This sequence encodes CASTPGTLHYGYTF.

A few counts support this clonotype. V usage is TRBV27 and J usage is TRBJ2-5, with D perhaps matching TRBD1 (6 bases). In germline, CDR1 is MNHEY, CDR2 SMNVEV (reference sequence). The ends were cut back, 7 bases at V and 0 bases at J, with 12 bases in the middle. The CDR3 consists of 14 residues. CDR3 sequence: CASNPGANQETQYF. CDR3 nucleotide sequence: TGTGCCAGCAATCCAGGGGCCAACCAAGAGACCCAGTACTTC.

The chain has TRBV6-6 and TRBJ1-6; D unresolved. CDR3 length equals 13 residues. Trimming pared 7 bases from V and 5 bases from J, leaving 9 bases between. The germline V gene has CDR1 MNHNY and CDR2 SVGAGI (reference sequence). As DNA, the CDR3 is TGTGCCAGCAACGTTGCCGATAATTCACCCCTCCACTTT. Amino acids: CASNVADNSPLHF.

This clonotype was detected only a few times. J is TRBJ1-1 and V is TRBV10-3; D gene ambiguous. The CDR3 length is 17 residues. Deletions cut 6 bases from V and 2 bases from J, with 22 bases between. Germline-derived CDR1 and CDR2 are ENHRY and SYGVKD. CDR3 residues: CAISITKTDVGNTEAFF. The CDR3 DNA is TGTGCCATCAGCATAACAAAGACGGACGTGGGAAACACTGAAGCTTTCTTT.

The chain carries TRBV13 and TRBJ2-7, with D unresolved. Germline values: CDR1 PRHDT, CDR2 FYEKMQ (reference sequence). This CDR3 contains 14 residues. The CDR3 DNA reads as TGTGCTAGCAGCGCAGGACGGAGCTCCTACGAGCAGTACGTC. Protein: CASSAGRSSYEQYV.

V and J are TRBV5-8 and TRBJ1-1, with D perhaps TRBD1 (5 bases). This CDR3 is built from 14 residues. Germline lookup yields CDR1 SGHTS and CDR2 YDEGEE. Trimming took off 9 bases at V and 3 bases at J, with 18 bases between the two ends. The CDR3 DNA is TGTGCCACCTGCTGTGGGAGGGGAGACACTGAAGCTTTCTTT. Its translation: CATCCGRGDTEAFF.

This clonotype was recorded a few times. The CDR3 DNA follows: TGTGCCAGCAGCCAGATCGGTAGTGCTGAGCAGTACTTC. Protein sequence: CASSQIGSAEQYF. The chain carries TRBV14 and TRBJ2-7; D is unclear. Trimming removed 3 bases at V and 7 bases at J, with 13 bases between. The CDR3 extends over 13 amino acids. Germline CDR1 reads SGHDN; CDR2 reads FVKESK.